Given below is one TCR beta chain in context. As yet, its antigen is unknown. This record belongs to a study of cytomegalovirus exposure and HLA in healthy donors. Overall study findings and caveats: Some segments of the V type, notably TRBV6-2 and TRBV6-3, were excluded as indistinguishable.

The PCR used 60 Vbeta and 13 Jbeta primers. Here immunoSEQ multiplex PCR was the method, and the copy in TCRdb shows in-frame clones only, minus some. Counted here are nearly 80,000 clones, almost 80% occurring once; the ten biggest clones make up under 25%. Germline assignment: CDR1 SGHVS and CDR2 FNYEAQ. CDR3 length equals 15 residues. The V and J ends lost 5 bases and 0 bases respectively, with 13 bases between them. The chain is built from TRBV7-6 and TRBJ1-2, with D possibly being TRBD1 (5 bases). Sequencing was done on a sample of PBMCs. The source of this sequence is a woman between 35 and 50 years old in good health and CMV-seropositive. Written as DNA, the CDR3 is TGTGCCAGCAGCCACCTGCGGGGACCTAACTATGGCTACACCTTC. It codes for CASSHLRGPNYGYTF.